These 8 T cell receptor beta chains came from one sample sequenced in a study of blood T cells in healthy people across ages. Through a sample-barcoded 5' primer and a J-beta primer mix, a second PCR was run for roughly 6 to 12 cycles. MiXCR, run by TCRdb on the 5' RACE reads, gives a single entry per CDR3 protein. The sample holds around 780,000 distinct CDR3 sequences, roughly 25% seen once. This same sample was also part of a study on T cells of mothers and their children.

Sequencing was done on a sample of blood. These receptors were taken from a boy under 18 in good health.

V and J are TRBV29-1 and TRBJ2-7; TRBD1 matches at 8 bases. V lost 3 bases to trimming and J lost 0 bases; unmatched junction nucleotides: 7. Germline assignment: CDR1 SQVTM and CDR2 ANQGSEA. The CDR3 runs to 15 residues. CDR3 nucleotides: TGCAGCGTTGACCCCGGGACAGGAATCTCCTACGAGCAGTACTTC. Amino acid sequence: CSVDPGTGISYEQYF.

The chain recombines TRBV12-3 or TRBV12-4 with TRBJ1-6; tentatively, D is TRBD1 (5 bases). The CDR3 extends over 13 amino acids. Trimming took 1 base from V and 10 from J, leaving 8 bases between them. The chain's CDR3 is CASSLGGPSPLHF. DNA of the CDR3: TGTGCCAGCAGTTTAGGGGGCCCGTCACCCCTCCACTTT.

The rearrangement joins TRBV5-1 to TRBJ2-7; no reliable D call. The V end was cut by 0 bases, the J end by 0 bases, with 7 bases between. The CDR3 runs 14 residues. Germline V gene data show CDR1 as SGHRS and CDR2 as YFSETQ. The DNA for the CDR3 is TGCGCCAGCAGCTTGGACCCAGACTCCTACGAGCAGTACTTC. Protein sequence: CASSLDPDSYEQYF.

The chain couples TRBV15 to TRBJ2-3; D is tentatively TRBD1 or TRBD2 (6 bases each). The CDR3 has 17 amino acids. Germline CDR1 reads LNHNV; CDR2 reads YYDKDF (reference sequence). V lost 0 bases and J lost 2, with 15 bases in between. DNA for the CDR3: TGTGCCACCAGCAGAGAGAAATACGGGGGCCCCACAGATACGCAGTATTTT. This codes for CATSREKYGGPTDTQYF.

This clonotype showed up just a few times. V is TRBV7-9 and J is TRBJ1-2, with a weak D call TRBD1 (6 bases). CDR3 length equals 15 residues. V lost 1 base and J 5 bases, leaving 14 bases between the germline ends. Germline CDR1 reads SEHNR; CDR2 reads FQNEAQ (reference sequence). CDR3 sequence reads: CASSLGEAGAYGYTF. The CDR3 DNA sequence: TGTGCCAGCAGCTTAGGAGAAGCGGGGGCATATGGCTACACCTTC.

There are a few counts of this clonotype. J is TRBJ2-2 and V is TRBV6-1; D is uncertain. This CDR3 is 16 amino acids long. V lost 0 bases and J lost 5, with 13 bases in between. Germline V gives CDR1 MNHNS, CDR2 SASEGT. In nucleotides, the CDR3 is TGTGCCAGCAGTGAAGCCTCAAGTGGAAGAACCGGGGAGCTGTTTTTT. Translation gives CASSEASSGRTGELFF.

This chain uses TRBV12-3 or TRBV12-4 with TRBJ2-7, with TRBD2 matching over 12 bases. This CDR3 region has 12 residues. Trimming took 3 bases from V and 11 from J; bases not matched to a gene: 2. The CDR3 is CASSLTSGSEYF. Here the CDR3 DNA reads TGTGCCAGCAGTTTGACTAGCGGGAGTGAGTACTTC.

This clonotype was seen only a few times. The chain joins TRBV11-2 to TRBJ1-2; D is perhaps TRBD1 (6 bases). The CDR3 is made up of 13 amino acids. V lost 5 bases and J lost 8, with 15 bases in between. CDR1 is SGHAT and CDR2 is FQNNGV in the germline V gene. CDR3 bases: TGTGCCAGCAGCAGTACAGGGTCGAGGGGCTACACCTTC. Its protein is CASSSTGSRGYTF.